These 10 T cell receptor beta chains originate from one sample sequenced in a study of blood T cell repertoires in COVID-19. Sequencing used immunoSEQ multiplex PCR; TCRdb keeps in-frame clones, though not all of them. The sample has around 250,000 clones, about 85% seen once; the top ten hold less than 4%. Sequencing used peripheral blood. The receptors shown here come from a man aged 18 to 30 with active or convalescent COVID-19.

A single count supports this clone. V usage is TRBV7-9 and J usage is TRBJ2-7; TRBD2 matches at 10 bases. The CDR3 is made up of 15 amino acids. J was trimmed by 4 bases and V by 3 bases; bases with no gene match: 6. CDR1 is SEHNR, CDR2 FQNEAQ, per germline (reference sequence). The CDR3, as DNA: TGTGCCAGCAGCTTGGAGACTAGCGGGTGGTACGAGCAGTACTTC. Translated, it gives CASSLETSGWYEQYF.

The rearrangement joins TRBV5-1 to TRBJ2-7, with D tentatively TRBD2 (6 bases). CDR1 and CDR2 from the germline V gene are SGHRS and YFSETQ. Trimming took 1 base from V and 2 from J, leaving 10 bases between them. This CDR3 has 14 residues. As DNA, the CDR3 is TGCGCCAGCAGCTTGACGGGAGAAGCCTACGAGCAGTACTTC. Its translation: CASSLTGEAYEQYF.

The chain couples TRBV28 to TRBJ2-5; 7 bases agree with TRBD1. Germline V gene lookup returns CDR1 MDHEN and CDR2 SYDVKM. This CDR3 has 15 residues. V lost 7 bases, J lost 3 bases, and 11 bases stayed unmatched. CDR3 in DNA: TGTGCCAGCACCTCCCCCCGGGACAGAGAAGAGACCCAGTACTTC. Protein sequence: CASTSPRDREETQYF.

The chain links TRBV6-5 to TRBJ1-2, with D unclear. The CDR3 loop spans 13 amino acids. Deletions cut 2 bases from V and 4 bases from J, with 8 bases between. Germline assignment: CDR1 MNHEY and CDR2 SVGAGI. The CDR3: CASSYGLPYGYTF. The CDR3 bases are TGTGCCAGCAGTTACGGCCTCCCCTATGGCTACACCTTC.

This clone has a single count. The J gene is TRBJ2-1, the V gene TRBV19, with a tentative D call TRBD1 (6 bases). Per the germline V gene, CDR1 is LNHDA and CDR2 is SQIVND (reference sequence). The CDR3 spans 14 residues. The CDR3 reads CASSPLDRRDEQFF. The CDR3 DNA reads as TGTGCATCCTCCCCCCTCGACAGGCGGGATGAGCAGTTCTTC.

The sample holds a few counts of this clone. In the same sample, other DNA sequences code for this CDR3. In DNA form, the CDR3 reads TGTGCCAGCAGTCAGGGGCACGAGCAGTACTTC. Amino acid sequence: CASSQGHEQYF. The chain uses TRBV6-2 or TRBV6-3 and TRBJ2-7; D possibly corresponds to TRBD1 (6 bases). The CDR3 sequence is 11 residues long. Trimming stripped 5 bases from V and 5 bases from J, with 7 bases between. The V gene's germline CDR1 is MNHEY and CDR2 SVGEGT.

J is TRBJ2-7 and V is TRBV30, with TRBD2 identical over 7 bases. The V gene end was trimmed by 7 bases and the J gene end by 0 bases; junction bases not matched to a gene: 12. Per germline, CDR1 GTSNPN and CDR2 SVGIG (reference sequence). The CDR3 is made up of 15 amino acids. The CDR3 region is CASSAGGSPSYEQYF. The CDR3 DNA follows: TGTGCCTCGTCCGCGGGCGGGAGCCCCTCCTACGAGCAGTACTTC.

The chain couples TRBV11-1 to TRBJ2-5; TRBD2 might be the D (6 bases). V shed 1 base and J shed 5 bases, with 17 bases lying between them. The CDR3 loop spans 16 amino acids. Germline-derived CDR1 and CDR2 are SGHAT and FQDESV (reference sequence). CDR3 protein: CASSLGRASRGETQYF. The CDR3 DNA is TGTGCCAGCAGCTTAGGGAGGGCCTCCCGAGGTGAGACCCAGTACTTC.

This chain connects TRBV28 to TRBJ1-5, with 8 positions matching TRBD1. CDR1 and CDR2 from the germline V gene are MDHEN and SYDVKM. This CDR3 has 16 amino acids. Germline trimming cut 1 base from V and 6 bases from J; bases unmatched to any gene: 8. In nucleotides, the CDR3 is TGTGCCAGCAGTTTATCAATCAGGGGGCTAATTCAGCCCCAGCATTTT. This codes for CASSLSIRGLIQPQHF.

This clone was counted a single time. The J gene is TRBJ2-7, the V gene TRBV11-2; unclear D gene. The germline V gene encodes CDR1 SGHAT and CDR2 FQNNGV. The CDR3 is made up of 14 amino acids. Deletions cut 1 base from V and 0 bases from J, with 7 bases between. The CDR3 sequence is CASSLVPGSYEQYF. CDR3 coding DNA: TGTGCCAGCAGCTTAGTACCCGGCTCCTACGAGCAGTACTTC.